Listed below are T cell receptor beta chains from one sample, sequenced in a study of a mutant IDH1 vaccine in newly diagnosed glioma. Method: immunoSEQ multiplex PCR; TCRdb's copy keeps in-frame clones and lacks some. Of about 54,000 clones listed, about 87% are singletons. These TCRs' antigens remain unknown. The sample consisted of PBMCs, taken from a glioma patient whose treatment included an IDH1 peptide vaccine. Receptors were obtained from a man aged 40-55 years with glioma. Both conserved end residues are part of each CDR3. A D gene is named only where the DNA matches it firmly. Some rows mark clone size as missing; the rest say once, few, many or name a class of expanded clone.

clone size: NA
D gene: NA
V gene: TRBV7-2
J gene: TRBJ2-1
CDR3 protein: CASSLFNNEQFF
CDR3 DNA: TGTGCCAGCAGCTTATTTAACAATGAGCAGTTCTTC

clone size: NA
D gene: NA
V gene: TRBV2
J gene: TRBJ2-1
CDR3 protein: CASSEWNEQFF
CDR3 DNA: TGTGCCAGCAGTGAGTGGAATGAGCAGTTCTTC

clone size: NA
D gene: NA
V gene: TRBV20-1
J gene: TRBJ2-1
CDR3 protein: CSADYNEQFF
CDR3 DNA: TGCAGTGCTGATTACAATGAGCAGTTCTTC

clone size: NA
D gene: NA
V gene: TRBV5-1
J gene: TRBJ2-6
CDR3 protein: CASSLVGTSGANVLTF
CDR3 DNA: TGCGCCAGCAGCTTGGTAGGGACCTCTGGGGCCAACGTCCTGACTTTC

clone size: NA
D gene: NA
V gene: TRBV14
J gene: TRBJ2-3
CDR3 protein: CASSKDGSWADTQYF
CDR3 DNA: TGTGCCAGCAGCAAAGATGGGAGTTGGGCAGATACGCAGTATTTT

clone size: NA
D gene: TRBD2
V gene: TRBV15
J gene: TRBJ2-5
CDR3 protein: CATSPRTSGRETQYF
CDR3 DNA: TGTGCCACCAGCCCCCGGACTAGCGGGAGAGAGACCCAGTACTTC

clone size: NA
D gene: NA
V gene: TRBV25-1
J gene: TRBJ2-7
CDR3 protein: CASGHYEQYF
CDR3 DNA: TGTGCCAGCGGGCACTACGAGCAGTACTTC

clone size: NA
D gene: NA
V gene: TRBV6-6
J gene: TRBJ2-3
CDR3 protein: CATGVPSSWVSDTQYF
CDR3 DNA: TGTGCCACAGGGGTTCCTTCGAGCTGGGTCTCAGATACGCAGTATTTT

clone size: NA
D gene: NA
V gene: TRBV5-1
J gene: TRBJ2-1
CDR3 protein: CASSFRSAGNEQFF
CDR3 DNA: TGCGCCAGCAGCTTCCGTAGCGCGGGGAATGAGCAGTTCTTC

clone size: NA
D gene: TRBD1
V gene: TRBV19
J gene: TRBJ1-1
CDR3 protein: CASAPSAGGLTEAFF
CDR3 DNA: TGTGCCAGTGCGCCCTCAGCAGGGGGCCTTACTGAAGCTTTCTTT

clone size: NA
D gene: TRBD2
V gene: TRBV11-2
J gene: TRBJ2-7
CDR3 protein: CASSPLGTSVAYEQYF
CDR3 DNA: TGTGCCAGCAGCCCGCTCGGGACTAGCGTCGCCTACGAGCAGTACTTC

clone size: once
D gene: NA
V gene: TRBV5-1
J gene: TRBJ2-1
CDR3 protein: CASSLARNEQFF
CDR3 DNA: TGCGCCAGCAGCTTGGCTAGGAATGAGCAGTTCTTC

clone size: NA
D gene: NA
V gene: TRBV7-2
J gene: TRBJ2-7
CDR3 protein: CASSFGGSYEQYF
CDR3 DNA: TGTGCCAGCAGCTTTGGGGGCTCCTACGAGCAGTACTTC

clone size: NA
D gene: NA
V gene: TRBV7-3
J gene: TRBJ2-5
CDR3 protein: CAHKGTGEGETQYF
CDR3 DNA: TGTGCCCACAAGGGCACAGGGGAGGGGGAGACCCAGTACTTC

clone size: NA
D gene: NA
V gene: TRBV7-9
J gene: TRBJ2-7
CDR3 protein: CASSLVILGGPSSYEQYF
CDR3 DNA: TGTGCCAGCAGCTTAGTTATATTGGGGGGCCCTAGCTCCTACGAGCAGTACTTC

clone size: once
D gene: TRBD2
V gene: TRBV14
J gene: TRBJ2-7
CDR3 protein: CASSHPSGNYEQYF
CDR3 DNA: TGTGCCAGCAGCCACCCTAGCGGCAACTACGAGCAGTACTTC

clone size: NA
D gene: TRBD1
V gene: TRBV7-9
J gene: TRBJ1-2
CDR3 protein: CASSPDRGSRYTF
CDR3 DNA: TGTGCCAGCAGCCCGGACAGGGGGAGCCGCTACACCTTC

clone size: once
D gene: TRBD1
V gene: TRBV6-1
J gene: TRBJ1-1
CDR3 protein: CASTRDRVSTEAFF
CDR3 DNA: TGTGCCAGCACCCGGGACAGGGTCAGCACTGAAGCTTTCTTT

clone size: NA
D gene: NA
V gene: TRBV4-3
J gene: TRBJ1-2
CDR3 protein: CASSQEWAAGTLRNYGYTF
CDR3 DNA: TGCGCCAGCAGCCAAGAATGGGCGGCAGGGACACTTAGGAACTATGGCTACACCTTC

clone size: NA
D gene: NA
V gene: TRBV4-1
J gene: TRBJ2-2
CDR3 protein: CASSQVRGTGELFF
CDR3 DNA: TGCGCCAGCAGCCAAGTACGGGGGACCGGGGAGCTGTTTTTT

clone size: NA
D gene: TRBD2
V gene: TRBV9
J gene: TRBJ2-1
CDR3 protein: CASSVGGGLAVNEQFF
CDR3 DNA: TGTGCCAGCAGCGTAGGGGGAGGACTAGCGGTGAATGAGCAGTTCTTC

clone size: NA
D gene: TRBD2
V gene: TRBV6-5
J gene: TRBJ2-7
CDR3 protein: CASSYSSGGYEQYF
CDR3 DNA: TGTGCCAGCAGTTATAGTAGCGGGGGCTACGAGCAGTACTTC

clone size: NA
D gene: NA
V gene: TRBV25-1
J gene: TRBJ2-3
CDR3 protein: CASSPRLSTDTQYF
CDR3 DNA: TGTGCCAGCAGTCCCCGACTGAGCACAGATACGCAGTATTTT

clone size: NA
D gene: NA
V gene: TRBV21-1
J gene: TRBJ2-7
CDR3 protein: CASSTTAGTRPAEQYF
CDR3 DNA: TGTGCCAGCAGCACAACGGCAGGGACTAGACCCGCCGAGCAGTACTTC

clone size: NA
D gene: TRBD1
V gene: TRBV5-6
J gene: TRBJ2-7
CDR3 protein: CASSLLDRGHEQYF
CDR3 DNA: TGTGCCAGCAGCTTGTTGGACAGGGGCCACGAGCAGTACTTC